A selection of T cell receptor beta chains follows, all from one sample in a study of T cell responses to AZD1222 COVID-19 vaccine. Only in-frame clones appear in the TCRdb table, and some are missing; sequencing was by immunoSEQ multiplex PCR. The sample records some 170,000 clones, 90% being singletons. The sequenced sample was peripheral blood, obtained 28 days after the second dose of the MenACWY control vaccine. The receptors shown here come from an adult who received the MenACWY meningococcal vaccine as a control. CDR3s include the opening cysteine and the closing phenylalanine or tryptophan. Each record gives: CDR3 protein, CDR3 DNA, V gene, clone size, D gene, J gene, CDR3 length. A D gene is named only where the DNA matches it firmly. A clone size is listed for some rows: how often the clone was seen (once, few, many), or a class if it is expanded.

CDR3 protein: CASRGVPEETQYF
CDR3 DNA: TGTGCCAGCCGAGGCGTCCCAGAAGAGACCCAGTACTTC
V gene: TRBV27
clone size: .
D gene: .
J gene: TRBJ2-5
CDR3 length: 13

CDR3 protein: CASKITGQETQYF
CDR3 DNA: TGTGCCAGCAAAATTACCGGGCAAGAGACCCAGTACTTC
V gene: TRBV27
clone size: .
D gene: .
J gene: TRBJ2-5
CDR3 length: 13

CDR3 protein: CASSQINYGYTF
CDR3 DNA: TGTGCCAGCAGCCAGATCAACTATGGCTACACCTTC
V gene: TRBV7-2
clone size: .
D gene: .
J gene: TRBJ1-2
CDR3 length: 12

CDR3 protein: CASSSQGRDEQYF
CDR3 DNA: TGTGCCAGCAGCTCACAGGGGAGGGACGAGCAGTACTTC
V gene: TRBV5-6
clone size: once
D gene: .
J gene: TRBJ2-7
CDR3 length: 13

CDR3 protein: CAIGTVYNSPLHF
CDR3 DNA: TGTGCCATCGGGACAGTGTATAATTCACCCCTCCACTTT
V gene: TRBV28
clone size: .
D gene: TRBD1
J gene: TRBJ1-6
CDR3 length: 13

CDR3 protein: CASSLSGSYNEQFF
CDR3 DNA: TGCGCCAGCAGCTTGAGCGGGAGTTACAATGAGCAGTTCTTC
V gene: TRBV5-1
clone size: .
D gene: TRBD2
J gene: TRBJ2-1
CDR3 length: 14

CDR3 protein: CASSEARLAGPQHF
CDR3 DNA: TGTGCCAGCAGTGAAGCTCGGTTGGCCGGGCCCCAGCATTTT
V gene: TRBV2
clone size: .
D gene: .
J gene: TRBJ1-5
CDR3 length: 14

CDR3 protein: CASSLAGEGYGYTF
CDR3 DNA: TGCGCCAGCAGCTTGGCGGGGGAGGGCTATGGCTACACCTTC
V gene: TRBV5-1
clone size: .
D gene: .
J gene: TRBJ1-2
CDR3 length: 14

CDR3 protein: CASRDPYSNQPQHF
CDR3 DNA: TGTGCCAGCAGGGACCCGTATAGCAATCAGCCCCAGCATTTT
V gene: TRBV28
clone size: .
D gene: .
J gene: TRBJ1-5
CDR3 length: 14

CDR3 protein: CSAGPDLAKNIQYF
CDR3 DNA: TGCAGCGCTGGGCCGGATTTAGCCAAAAACATTCAGTACTTC
V gene: TRBV29-1
clone size: .
D gene: .
J gene: TRBJ2-4
CDR3 length: 14

CDR3 protein: CASSPGTDRTGELFF
CDR3 DNA: TGCGCCAGCAGCCCTGGGACAGACCGCACCGGGGAGCTGTTTTTT
V gene: TRBV5-1
clone size: few
D gene: TRBD1
J gene: TRBJ2-2
CDR3 length: 15

CDR3 protein: CASSLETLAGSNQPQHF
CDR3 DNA: TGTGCCAGCAGCTTAGAAACATTGGCAGGGTCGAATCAGCCCCAGCATTTT
V gene: TRBV7-9
clone size: .
D gene: .
J gene: TRBJ1-5
CDR3 length: 17

CDR3 protein: CSGQQGNSGNTIYF
CDR3 DNA: TGCAGCGGACAACAGGGAAACTCTGGAAACACCATATATTTT
V gene: TRBV29-1
clone size: .
D gene: .
J gene: TRBJ1-3
CDR3 length: 14

CDR3 protein: CASSSGQGMNTEAFF
CDR3 DNA: TGCGCCAGCAGCTCCGGACAGGGGATGAACACTGAAGCTTTCTTT
V gene: TRBV5-1
clone size: .
D gene: TRBD1
J gene: TRBJ1-1
CDR3 length: 15

CDR3 protein: CASSIPGLNTGELFF
CDR3 DNA: TGTGCCAGTAGTATCCCCGGGCTGAACACCGGGGAGCTGTTTTTT
V gene: TRBV19
clone size: .
D gene: .
J gene: TRBJ2-2
CDR3 length: 15

CDR3 protein: CASSQENGGNTIYF
CDR3 DNA: TGTGCCAGCAGCCAAGAGAACGGGGGAAACACCATATATTTT
V gene: TRBV3-1/TRBV3-2
clone size: .
D gene: .
J gene: TRBJ1-3
CDR3 length: 14

CDR3 protein: CASSRGRGDYYNEQFF
CDR3 DNA: TGTGCCAGTAGTAGGGGACGGGGGGACTACTACAATGAGCAGTTCTTC
V gene: TRBV19
clone size: .
D gene: TRBD2
J gene: TRBJ2-1
CDR3 length: 16

CDR3 protein: CASSQDWAGGSPLHF
CDR3 DNA: TGCGCCAGCAGCCAAGATTGGGCAGGGGGCTCACCCCTCCACTTT
V gene: TRBV4-3
clone size: .
D gene: TRBD1
J gene: TRBJ1-6
CDR3 length: 15

CDR3 protein: CASSVLGYTDTQYF
CDR3 DNA: TGTGCCAGCAGCGTACTCGGCTACACAGATACGCAGTATTTT
V gene: TRBV9
clone size: .
D gene: .
J gene: TRBJ2-3
CDR3 length: 14

CDR3 protein: CASSWQGSAGANVLTF
CDR3 DNA: TGTGCCAGCAGCTGGCAGGGTAGTGCTGGGGCCAACGTCCTGACTTTC
V gene: TRBV7-2
clone size: once
D gene: .
J gene: TRBJ2-6
CDR3 length: 16

CDR3 protein: CASSLLAQDYGYTF
CDR3 DNA: TGTGCCAGCAGTTTACTGGCACAGGACTATGGCTACACCTTC
V gene: TRBV28
clone size: .
D gene: .
J gene: TRBJ1-2
CDR3 length: 14

CDR3 protein: CASSSGPGNQPQHF
CDR3 DNA: TGTGCCAGTAGTTCGGGTCCGGGGAATCAGCCCCAGCATTTT
V gene: TRBV19
clone size: .
D gene: .
J gene: TRBJ1-5
CDR3 length: 14

CDR3 protein: CAIKDTGGSYEQYF
CDR3 DNA: TGTGCCATCAAGGACACGGGGGGTTCTTACGAGCAGTACTTC
V gene: TRBV6-5
clone size: few
D gene: TRBD2
J gene: TRBJ2-7
CDR3 length: 14

CDR3 protein: CSVDWGTSGADDSYNEQFF
CDR3 DNA: TGCAGCGTTGATTGGGGGACTAGCGGGGCCGATGACTCCTACAATGAGCAGTTCTTC
V gene: TRBV29-1
clone size: .
D gene: TRBD2
J gene: TRBJ2-1
CDR3 length: 19

CDR3 protein: CASSAHSNQPQHF
CDR3 DNA: TGCGCCAGCAGTGCGCACAGCAATCAGCCCCAGCATTTT
V gene: TRBV10-1
clone size: .
D gene: .
J gene: TRBJ1-5
CDR3 length: 13

CDR3 protein: CASTLGQGRYEQYF
CDR3 DNA: TGTGCCAGTACTTTGGGACAGGGAAGGTACGAGCAGTACTTC
V gene: TRBV19
clone size: .
D gene: TRBD1
J gene: TRBJ2-7
CDR3 length: 14

CDR3 protein: CASRGLAGVYSRYEQYF
CDR3 DNA: TGTGCCAGCAGAGGACTAGCGGGAGTCTACTCCAGGTACGAGCAGTACTTC
V gene: TRBV2
clone size: .
D gene: TRBD2
J gene: TRBJ2-7
CDR3 length: 17

CDR3 protein: CASSPQPGAYNEQFF
CDR3 DNA: TGTGCCAGCAGTCCCCAACCCGGGGCCTACAATGAGCAGTTCTTC
V gene: TRBV28
clone size: .
D gene: .
J gene: TRBJ2-1
CDR3 length: 15

CDR3 protein: CASSPIVQGTGYTF
CDR3 DNA: TGTGCCAGCAGTCCCATTGTACAGGGGACCGGCTACACCTTC
V gene: TRBV28
clone size: once
D gene: TRBD1
J gene: TRBJ1-2
CDR3 length: 14

CDR3 protein: CASSFLGGTGHNQPQHF
CDR3 DNA: TGTGCCAGTAGCTTTTTGGGGGGGACAGGGCACAATCAGCCCCAGCATTTT
V gene: TRBV19
clone size: once
D gene: TRBD1
J gene: TRBJ1-5
CDR3 length: 17

CDR3 protein: CASHKGQGVRGELFF
CDR3 DNA: TGTGCCAGCCACAAGGGACAGGGGGTGAGAGGGGAGCTGTTTTTT
V gene: TRBV2
clone size: .
D gene: TRBD1
J gene: TRBJ2-2
CDR3 length: 15

CDR3 protein: CASSFSGLNTEAFF
CDR3 DNA: TGTGCCAGCAGCTTCAGTGGGCTGAACACTGAAGCTTTCTTT
V gene: TRBV11-3
clone size: .
D gene: .
J gene: TRBJ1-1
CDR3 length: 14

CDR3 protein: CASSGAETQYF
CDR3 DNA: TGTGCCAGCAGTGGGGCAGAGACCCAGTACTTC
V gene: TRBV6-6
clone size: .
D gene: .
J gene: TRBJ2-5
CDR3 length: 11

CDR3 protein: CASSTYLDTQYF
CDR3 DNA: TGTGCCAGCAGCACCTACCTGGATACGCAGTATTTT
V gene: TRBV7-2
clone size: .
D gene: .
J gene: TRBJ2-3
CDR3 length: 12

CDR3 protein: CASSLAGEATDTQYF
CDR3 DNA: TGTGCCAGCAGCTTAGCAGGGGAAGCCACAGATACGCAGTATTTT
V gene: TRBV7-2
clone size: .
D gene: .
J gene: TRBJ2-3
CDR3 length: 15

CDR3 protein: CASSERTGVNTEAFF
CDR3 DNA: TGTGCCAGCAGCGAGAGGACAGGGGTGAACACTGAAGCTTTCTTT
V gene: TRBV9
clone size: once
D gene: TRBD1
J gene: TRBJ1-1
CDR3 length: 15

CDR3 protein: CASSRRTGGNYGYTF
CDR3 DNA: TGTGCCAGCAGCCGTCGGACAGGAGGTAACTATGGCTACACCTTC
V gene: TRBV5-6
clone size: .
D gene: TRBD1
J gene: TRBJ1-2
CDR3 length: 15

CDR3 protein: CASRLDRVKTQYF
CDR3 DNA: TGTGCCAGCAGACTGGACAGGGTAAAGACCCAGTACTTC
V gene: TRBV7-2
clone size: .
D gene: TRBD1
J gene: TRBJ2-5
CDR3 length: 13

CDR3 protein: CASTEQGARGYTF
CDR3 DNA: TGTGCCAGCACCGAACAGGGGGCGCGCGGCTACACCTTC
V gene: TRBV28
clone size: few
D gene: TRBD1
J gene: TRBJ1-2
CDR3 length: 13

CDR3 protein: CATSDSSQGREKLFF
CDR3 DNA: TGTGCCACCAGTGATTCTTCCCAGGGCCGCGAAAAACTGTTTTTT
V gene: TRBV24-1
clone size: .
D gene: .
J gene: TRBJ1-4
CDR3 length: 15

CDR3 protein: CASSIQGNEQFF
CDR3 DNA: TGTGCCAGTAGTATACAGGGCAATGAGCAGTTCTTC
V gene: TRBV19
clone size: .
D gene: .
J gene: TRBJ2-1
CDR3 length: 12

CDR3 protein: CASSYRKSSYNEQFF
CDR3 DNA: TGTGCCAGCAGTTACCGCAAGAGCTCCTACAATGAGCAGTTCTTC
V gene: TRBV6-2/TRBV6-3
clone size: .
D gene: .
J gene: TRBJ2-1
CDR3 length: 15

CDR3 protein: CASSQDEAVVYNEQFF
CDR3 DNA: TGCGCCAGCAGCCAAGATGAGGCGGTAGTCTACAATGAGCAGTTCTTC
V gene: TRBV4-3
clone size: .
D gene: .
J gene: TRBJ2-1
CDR3 length: 16

CDR3 protein: CASSLWGRDYGYTF
CDR3 DNA: TGTGCCAGCAGTTTATGGGGCAGGGACTATGGCTACACCTTC
V gene: TRBV28
clone size: .
D gene: .
J gene: TRBJ1-2
CDR3 length: 14

CDR3 protein: CASSLGLAGIADTQYF
CDR3 DNA: TGTGCCAGCAGCTTAGGACTAGCGGGTATTGCAGATACGCAGTATTTT
V gene: TRBV7-9
clone size: .
D gene: TRBD2
J gene: TRBJ2-3
CDR3 length: 16

CDR3 protein: CASSLSRQGNEQYF
CDR3 DNA: TGTGCCAGCAGTTTATCGAGGCAGGGCAACGAGCAGTACTTC
V gene: TRBV27
clone size: few
D gene: .
J gene: TRBJ2-7
CDR3 length: 14

CDR3 protein: CSASPGTGPPDTQYF
CDR3 DNA: TGCAGTGCTAGTCCCGGGACAGGGCCACCAGATACGCAGTATTTT
V gene: TRBV20-1
clone size: .
D gene: TRBD1
J gene: TRBJ2-3
CDR3 length: 15

CDR3 protein: CASSSGGLGTDTQYF
CDR3 DNA: TGCGCCAGCAGTTCGGGGGGCCTGGGCACAGATACGCAGTATTTT
V gene: TRBV10-1
clone size: .
D gene: .
J gene: TRBJ2-3
CDR3 length: 15

CDR3 protein: CASRTDRMDEQFF
CDR3 DNA: TGTGCCAGCAGGACGGACAGGATGGATGAGCAGTTCTTC
V gene: TRBV2
clone size: .
D gene: TRBD1
J gene: TRBJ2-1
CDR3 length: 13

CDR3 protein: CASSYSLAVPQHF
CDR3 DNA: TGTGCCAGCAGTTATAGCCTTGCCGTCCCCCAGCATTTT
V gene: TRBV27
clone size: .
D gene: .
J gene: TRBJ1-5
CDR3 length: 13

CDR3 protein: CASSPWDRNTEAFF
CDR3 DNA: TGTGCCAGCAGTCCGTGGGACCGGAACACTGAAGCTTTCTTT
V gene: TRBV28
clone size: .
D gene: .
J gene: TRBJ1-1
CDR3 length: 14

CDR3 protein: CASSVEAGPSYGYTF
CDR3 DNA: TGTGCCAGCAGCGTAGAGGCAGGGCCATCCTATGGCTACACCTTC
V gene: TRBV9
clone size: .
D gene: .
J gene: TRBJ1-2
CDR3 length: 15

CDR3 protein: CASSPGVGGRATDTQYF
CDR3 DNA: TGTGCCAGCTCACCGGGTGTTGGCGGGAGGGCCACAGATACGCAGTATTTT
V gene: TRBV18
clone size: .
D gene: TRBD2
J gene: TRBJ2-3
CDR3 length: 17

CDR3 protein: CASSQVRGLRDQETQYF
CDR3 DNA: TGTGCCAGCAGCCAAGTGAGAGGACTACGGGACCAAGAGACCCAGTACTTC
V gene: TRBV4-2
clone size: .
D gene: .
J gene: TRBJ2-5
CDR3 length: 17

CDR3 protein: CASKVGYSSYEQYF
CDR3 DNA: TGCGCCAGCAAGGTGGGATATTCCTCCTACGAGCAGTACTTC
V gene: TRBV5-1
clone size: few
D gene: .
J gene: TRBJ2-7
CDR3 length: 14

CDR3 protein: CASSFWGSSGYTF
CDR3 DNA: TGTGCCAGCAGCTTTTGGGGGAGTTCTGGCTACACCTTC
V gene: TRBV5-5
clone size: .
D gene: .
J gene: TRBJ1-2
CDR3 length: 13

CDR3 protein: CASSTDTTGSSDTIYF
CDR3 DNA: TGTGCCAGCAGCACCGACACGACGGGAAGCTCTGACACCATATATTTT
V gene: TRBV7-8
clone size: .
D gene: .
J gene: TRBJ1-3
CDR3 length: 16

CDR3 protein: CASSLLGSEVQETQYF
CDR3 DNA: TGTGCCAGCAGTCTACTCGGGAGCGAGGTACAGGAGACCCAGTACTTC
V gene: TRBV28
clone size: .
D gene: .
J gene: TRBJ2-5
CDR3 length: 16

CDR3 protein: CASSARTGGWDEQYF
CDR3 DNA: TGTGCCAGCAGCGCCCGAACAGGGGGCTGGGACGAGCAGTACTTC
V gene: TRBV5-4
clone size: .
D gene: TRBD1
J gene: TRBJ2-7
CDR3 length: 15

CDR3 protein: CASSELSEAFF
CDR3 DNA: TGTGCCAGCAGTGAACTTTCTGAAGCTTTCTTT
V gene: TRBV2
clone size: .
D gene: .
J gene: TRBJ1-1
CDR3 length: 11